These 30 T cell receptor beta chains came from one sample sequenced in a study of blood T cell repertoires in COVID-19. Clones were read by immunoSEQ multiplex PCR, and TCRdb kept only the in-frame ones, dropping some. The sample contains 45,000 or so clones, more than 85% of which appear only once. Sample: peripheral blood. These receptor sequences come from a man between 35 and 55 years old with active COVID-19.

The sample holds a few counts of this clone. CDR3 sequence reads: CASSSLPGRGSGELFF. CDR3 in DNA: TGTGCCAGCAGTTCCCTACCCGGGAGGGGAAGCGGGGAGCTGTTTTTT. The V gene is TRBV27, the J gene TRBJ2-2, with 8 bases aligning to TRBD2. J gave up 7 bases and V 4 bases, and 11 bases lay outside the gene matches. Germline CDR1 and CDR2: MNHEY and SMNVEV (reference sequence). The CDR3 has 16 residues.

The chain employs TRBV5-6 and TRBJ1-2, with TRBD1 matching over 8 bases. The germline V gene has CDR1 SGHDT and CDR2 YYEEEE. Losses at the gene ends were 1 base for V and 7 bases for J; bases not matched to a gene: 3. This CDR3 spans 13 amino acids. CDR3 nucleotide sequence: TGTGCCAGCAGCTTGCCAGGGGGCGGTGGCTACACCTTC. This sequence encodes CASSLPGGGGYTF.

The V gene is TRBV11-2, the J gene TRBJ2-1; TRBD1 might be the D (5 bases). The germline V and J ends were trimmed by 5 bases and 0 bases, with 17 bases remaining between them. The CDR3 sequence is 17 residues long. CDR1 and CDR2 from the germline V gene are SGHAT and FQNNGV. The CDR3 here is CASSPLDSPSSYNEQFF. The CDR3 DNA sequence: TGTGCCAGCAGCCCCCTCGACAGTCCTAGCTCCTACAATGAGCAGTTCTTC.

V usage is TRBV5-1 and J usage is TRBJ2-7, with 7 bases aligning to TRBD2. The CDR3 consists of 16 residues. Germline V gene lookup returns CDR1 SGHRS and CDR2 YFSETQ. The V gene end was trimmed by 3 bases and the J gene end by 1 base; junction bases not matched to a gene: 10. The CDR3 DNA sequence: TGCGCCAGCAGCTGGTTACCTAGCGGATCTTCCTACGAGCAGTACTTC. This codes for CASSWLPSGSSYEQYF.

The chain carries TRBV29-1 and TRBJ1-3; 7 bases line up with TRBD1. The length of the CDR3 is 15 residues. V lost 5 bases, J lost 1 base, and 8 bases stayed unmatched. Per the germline V gene, CDR1 is SQVTM and CDR2 is ANQGSEA. The CDR3: CSVQRQGVSGNTIYF. The CDR3 DNA is TGCAGCGTTCAGAGACAGGGAGTATCTGGAAACACCATATATTTT.

This chain uses TRBV29-1 with TRBJ2-7; TRBD1 matches 10 bases. V shed 4 bases and J 6 bases; nucleotides not matched to a gene: 15. The CDR3 runs 16 residues. In germline, CDR1 is SQVTM, CDR2 ANQGSEA. The CDR3 bases are TGCAGCGTTGGGGTGGGCTCTTCGGGACAGGGGACCGAGCAGTACTTC. Residues: CSVGVGSSGQGTEQYF.

The rearrangement joins TRBV5-5 to TRBJ1-1; the D is unclear. CDR3 length equals 16 residues. Germline V lookup: CDR1 SGHKS, CDR2 YYEKEE (reference sequence). V lost 0 bases and J lost 4, with 16 bases in between. The CDR3 coding sequence is TGTGCCAGCAGCTTGGTTCCGGGTTGGAGCACCACTGAAGCTTTCTTT. This translates into CASSLVPGWSTTEAFF.

This rearrangement joins TRBV7-8 to TRBJ2-1; D perhaps matches TRBD1 (6 bases). The CDR3 runs to 14 residues. Trimming shortened V by 4 bases and J by 6 bases, and 13 bases separated the two germline ends. Germline V gene sequence: CDR1 SGHVS, CDR2 FQNEAQ. The CDR3 is CASSSAQGTNEQFF. DNA for the CDR3: TGTGCCAGCAGCTCCGCCCAGGGGACCAATGAGCAGTTCTTC.

This clone was detected only a few times. J is TRBJ2-1 and V is TRBV19; TRBD2 agrees at 8 bases. The CDR3 has 15 residues. The trim removed 1 base at V and 6 bases at J, leaving 5 bases unmatched. Germline CDR1 and CDR2: LNHDA and SQIVND (reference sequence). CDR3 sequence (DNA): TGTGCCAGTAGTATAGGTGGCGGGAGGACCAATGAGCAGTTCTTC. It yields the protein CASSIGGGRTNEQFF.

The chain links TRBV29-1 to TRBJ2-1, with 12 bases fitting TRBD2. Germline V CDR1 and CDR2: SQVTM, ANQGSEA. The CDR3 runs 17 residues. Trimming removed 3 bases from V and 0 bases from J; junction bases left unmatched: 6. This CDR3 is CSVDGLAGPLSYNEQFF. CDR3 coding DNA: TGCAGCGTTGATGGACTAGCGGGGCCCCTCTCCTACAATGAGCAGTTCTTC.

This chain uses TRBV4-2 with TRBJ1-5, with D tentatively TRBD1 (5 bases). Germline CDR1 LGHNA, CDR2 YNFKEQ. Trimming cost V 4 bases and J 5 bases, with 15 bases left between them. The CDR3 runs to 15 residues. This CDR3 reads CASSPTATQDQPQHF. The CDR3 nucleotides read TGTGCCAGCAGCCCGACAGCGACTCAAGATCAGCCCCAGCATTTT.

A note on this clone: Other nucleotide sequences from this sample produce the same CDR3. V is TRBV2 and J is TRBJ2-2, with 11 positions matching TRBD2. After removal of 6 bases from V and 3 bases from J, the junction contained 3 bases not matched to a gene. Germline loops: CDR1 SNHLY, CDR2 FYNNEI. The CDR3 is made up of 15 amino acids. CDR3 coding DNA: TGTGCCAGCAGCGTACTAGCGGGAGACACCGGGGAGCTGTTTTTT. Its protein is CASSVLAGDTGELFF.

This chain connects TRBV5-1 to TRBJ2-1; weak D call: TRBD1 (6 bases). The germline CDR1 and CDR2 sequences are SGHRS and YFSETQ. Trimming stripped 3 bases from V and 1 base from J, with 11 bases between. The CDR3 is 15 residues long. The CDR3 here is CASSYNRVSYNEQFF. The CDR3, as DNA: TGCGCCAGCAGCTACAACAGGGTTTCCTACAATGAGCAGTTCTTC. The whole variable domain, filled in from reference TRBV5-1 and TRBJ2-1, reads KAGVTQTPRYLIKTRGQQVTLSCSPISGHRSVSWYQQTPGQGLQFLFEYFSETQRNKGNFPGRFSGRQFSNSRSEMNVSTLELGDSALYLCASSYNRVSYNEQFFGPGTRLTVL.

The chain joins TRBV3-1 (or the pseudogene TRBV3-2) to TRBJ1-2; D is undetermined. Per germline, CDR1 LGHDT and CDR2 YNNKEL (reference sequence). Trimming took off 6 bases at V and 0 bases at J, with 8 bases between the two ends. The CDR3 has 13 amino acids. The CDR3 spells CASSLTANYGYTF. CDR3 DNA sequence: TGTGCCAGCAGTCTAACCGCTAACTATGGCTACACCTTC.

This clone was seen more than once but under ten times. The chain is built from TRBV9 and TRBJ2-3, with D perhaps matching TRBD2 (5 bases). Germline V lookup: CDR1 SGDLS, CDR2 YYNGEE. CDR3 size: 14 residues. Between the trimmed V and J ends, which lost 0 bases and 3 bases, there was a span of 8 bases. CDR3 region: CASSVARGTDTQYF. CDR3 DNA: TGTGCCAGCAGCGTAGCCCGGGGTACAGATACGCAGTATTTT.

This clone was counted once. The chain uses TRBV16 and TRBJ2-5; 7 bases line up with TRBD2. Per the germline V gene, CDR1 is KGHSY and CDR2 is FQNENV. The CDR3 covers 16 residues. J lost 6 bases, V lost 4 bases, and 14 bases had no gene match. The CDR3 DNA follows: TGTGCCAGCAGCCGGTCCGGGACTACGGAATTTCAGACCCAGTACTTC. It translates to CASSRSGTTEFQTQYF.

A remark on this clone: One end of the junction does not line up with germline, which may come from a read error. The chain carries TRBV7-7 and TRBJ2-1; no firm D call. Germline loops: CDR1 SSHAT, CDR2 FNYEAQ (reference sequence). The CDR3 is 14 amino acids. The CDR3 DNA reads as TGTGCTAGCAGCTTATCGAGCTCCTACAATGAGCAGTTCTTC. Its translation: CASSLSSSYNEQFF.

The chain combines TRBV15 with TRBJ2-7, with 8 bases lining up with TRBD1. The CDR3 is 16 amino acids. Per germline, CDR1 LNHNV and CDR2 YYDKDF (reference sequence). The V segment lost 3 bases and the J segment 6 bases; nucleotides outside the gene matches: 13. The CDR3 is CATSRDRVGGAVEQYF. CDR3 nucleotides: TGTGCCACCAGCAGGGACAGGGTTGGTGGAGCGGTCGAGCAGTACTTC.

The CDR3 region has the DNA TGCGCCAGCAGCATCTGGACTAGCGGGAGCAATGAGCAGTTCTTC. It is translated as CASSIWTSGSNEQFF. The gene calls are TRBV5-1 and TRBJ2-1, with TRBD2 identical over 13 bases. Germline loops: CDR1 SGHRS, CDR2 YFSETQ. The CDR3 has 15 residues. The J segment lost 6 bases and the V segment lost 4 bases, leaving 4 bases of the junction unmatched.

The V gene is TRBV5-4, the J gene TRBJ2-2; weak D call: TRBD1 (6 bases). V lost 3 bases and J lost 3, with 24 bases in between. Per the germline V gene, CDR1 is SGHNT and CDR2 is YYREEE (reference sequence). This CDR3 region has 19 residues. The CDR3 region has the DNA TGTGCCAGCAGCTCCTTAACCCAAGACAGGTCAAGGTACACCGGGGAGCTGTTTTTT. The encoded protein is CASSSLTQDRSRYTGELFF.

This clone was detected only a few times. V usage is TRBV3-1 (or the pseudogene TRBV3-2) and J usage is TRBJ2-1; 7 nucleotides line up with TRBD2. V was pared by 4 bases and J by 8 bases, with 5 bases of the junction left unmatched. Germline V gene sequence: CDR1 LGHDT, CDR2 YNNKEL (reference sequence). CDR3 length: 13 residues. The CDR3 loop is CASSPGGSDEQFF. CDR3 sequence (DNA): TGTGCCAGCAGCCCGGGAGGATCGGATGAGCAGTTCTTC.

The CDR3 reads CASSPLVNTEAFF. The CDR3 nucleotides are TGTGCCAGCAGCCCCCTTGTTAACACTGAAGCTTTCTTT. The rearrangement links TRBV6-6 to TRBJ1-1; D call uncertain. Germline-derived CDR1 and CDR2 are MNHNY and SVGAGI (reference sequence). The ends were cut back, 6 bases at V and 2 bases at J, with 10 bases in the middle. The CDR3 is 13 amino acids.

The chain combines TRBV6-5 with TRBJ2-5, with D possibly TRBD1 on 5 matching bases. The V gene lost 6 bases and the J gene lost 4 bases, with 15 bases spanning the gap. Germline V gene lookup returns CDR1 MNHEY and CDR2 SVGAGI. The CDR3 runs 14 residues. CDR3 sequence: CASSPEGALETQYF. DNA of the CDR3: TGTGCCAGCAGCCCCGAAGGGGCATTAGAGACCCAGTACTTC.

This chain connects TRBV30 to TRBJ2-1; 7 bases line up with TRBD1. V was pared by 3 bases and J by 8 bases, with 7 bases of the junction left unmatched. The CDR3 has 13 residues. Germline loops: CDR1 GTSNPN, CDR2 SVGIG (reference sequence). CDR3 protein: CAWRQDRVYEQFF. CDR3 DNA: TGTGCCTGGAGGCAAGACAGGGTCTATGAGCAGTTCTTC.

In its sample, this clone was seen a few times. The chain is built from TRBV27 and TRBJ2-3, with D possibly matching TRBD1 (6 bases). Trimming took off 7 bases at V and 2 bases at J, with 16 bases between the two ends. The CDR3 runs 15 residues. Per the germline V gene, CDR1 is MNHEY and CDR2 is SMNVEV (reference sequence). The CDR3 here is CASTRGRGYTDTQYF. CDR3 nucleotide sequence: TGTGCCAGCACAAGGGGCAGGGGTTACACAGATACGCAGTATTTT.

The chain uses TRBV5-4 and TRBJ2-1, with 7 bases aligning to TRBD1. V lost 7 bases and J lost 5; bases outside the gene matches: 24. The germline V gene encodes CDR1 SGHNT and CDR2 YYREEE (reference sequence). The CDR3 covers 19 residues. The CDR3 loop reads CASEVETGKTQTSDNEQFF. The DNA for the CDR3 is TGTGCCAGCGAGGTCGAGACAGGGAAAACCCAGACATCAGACAATGAGCAGTTCTTC.

The chain combines TRBV10-3 with TRBJ1-1; 8 bases map to TRBD1. The CDR3 has 14 amino acids. Germline loops: CDR1 ENHRY, CDR2 SYGVKD. J lost 0 bases, V lost 4 bases, and 1 base had no gene match. The CDR3 is CAISGTGMNTEAFF. CDR3 coding DNA: TGTGCCATCAGTGGGACAGGGATGAACACTGAAGCTTTCTTT.

The table lists this clone with a count of one. The CDR3 reads CASSAGSRNYGYTF. CDR3 in DNA: TGTGCCAGCAGTGCAGGGTCTAGGAACTATGGCTACACCTTC. The genes are TRBV2 and TRBJ1-2; the D gene is possibly TRBD1 (5 bases). The CDR3 totals 14 residues. Germline V lookup: CDR1 SNHLY, CDR2 FYNNEI. V was cut by 4 bases and J by 2 bases, with 11 bases left in between.

CDR3 nucleotide sequence: TGTGCCAGCAGCTTAGATGGGGAGTGGCAGGGAGGGGATTCACCCCTCCACTTT. This translates into CASSLDGEWQGGDSPLHF. This sequence joins TRBV11-2 and TRBJ1-6, with a weak D call TRBD1 (5 bases). In germline, CDR1 is SGHAT, CDR2 FQNNGV. V was trimmed by 0 bases and J by 8 bases, leaving 20 bases between them. This CDR3 spans 18 amino acids.

This clone was counted once. This chain uses TRBV5-1 with TRBJ1-1, with D unresolved. V lost 1 base, J lost 1 base, and 8 bases lay in between. The V gene's germline CDR1 is SGHRS and CDR2 YFSETQ. This CDR3 region has 14 residues. In DNA form, the CDR3 reads TGCGCCAGCAGCTTGAACGCCGGGAACACTGAAGCTTTCTTT. Translation gives CASSLNAGNTEAFF.